Below, one TCR beta chain is given with its context. The data belong to a study of blood T cell repertoires in COVID-19. As for the study in general: Spain, Italy and the United States supplied samples that represented acute and convalescent COVID-19. From T cells, B-cell-depleted T cells, or PBMCs came the material, which was cDNA or gDNA.

Authors' data handling: Reference gene primers were amplified, and this amplification served to estimate nucleated cell counts. The table came from immunoSEQ multiplex PCR; TCRdb's copy has only in-frame clones and leaves some out. V, J and clone size derive from that table, while D and trimming were established from the DNA sequence. The table shows roughly 50,000 clones, with roughly 79% occurring only once. Germline CDR1 and CDR2: SGHNT and YYREEE (reference sequence). The V segment lost 3 bases and the J segment 4 bases; nucleotides outside the gene matches: 0. The CDR3 covers 12 residues. The chain links TRBV5-4 to TRBJ2-5, with 7 positions matching TRBD2. Sequences were obtained from peripheral blood. This sequence originates from a human donor with active or convalescent COVID-19. The donor label of this sample is uncertain. The CDR3 sequence is CASSSGGETQYF. The CDR3 bases are TGTGCCAGCAGCTCGGGGGGAGAGACCCAGTACTTC.